The clone carrying this TCR beta chain was detected a few times. This sample is drawn from a study of T cell responses to AZD1222 COVID-19 vaccine. With V trimmed by 10 bases and J by 1 base, 7 bases remained unmatched. The CDR3 contains 15 residues. Germline CDR1 and CDR2: MNHNS and SASEGT. Repertoires were generated with immunoSEQ multiplex PCR, while TCRdb's copy carries only in-frame clones and drops some. The sample records 150,000 or so clones, about 89% being singletons. The sequences come from peripheral blood, collected 28 days after the second AZD1222 dose. The source is an adult who received the AZD1222 COVID-19 vaccine. This sequence joins TRBV6-1 and TRBJ2-2, with 9 bases identical to TRBD2. The CDR3 DNA sequence: TGTGCCACCTCGATGACTAGCGGGAACACCGGGGAGCTGTTTTTT. Translated, it gives CATSMTSGNTGELFF.